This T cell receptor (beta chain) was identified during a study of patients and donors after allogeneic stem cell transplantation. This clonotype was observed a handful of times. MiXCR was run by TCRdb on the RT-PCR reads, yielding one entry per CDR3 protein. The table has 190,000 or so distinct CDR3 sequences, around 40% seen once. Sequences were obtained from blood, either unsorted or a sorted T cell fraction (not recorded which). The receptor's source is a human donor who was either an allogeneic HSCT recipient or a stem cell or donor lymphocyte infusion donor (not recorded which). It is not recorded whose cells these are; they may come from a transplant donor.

CDR3 region: CASSPRHGTEAFF. In DNA, the CDR3 is TGTGCCAGCAGCCCCCGCCACGGGACTGAAGCTTTCTTT. The V call is TRBV7-3, the J call TRBJ1-1; D is ambiguous. Trimming shortened V by 5 bases and J by 5 bases, and 12 bases separated the two germline ends. The CDR3 contains 13 residues. Germline V CDR1 and CDR2: SGHTA, FQGTGA.